The 31 T cell receptor beta chains presented below share a single source sample, sequenced in a study of regulatory T cells in long-lasting Graves disease. CDR3-region Arm-PCR and iRepertoire HTBI primers produced the TCR beta libraries. TCRdb called the multiplex PCR reads again in MiXCR, with one record for every CDR3 protein. There are 360,000 or so distinct CDR3 sequences in the sample; more than 20% occur only once, and approximately 27% lies in the top ten. Noted time point: persistent/refractory GD, antithyroid drugs over 5 years with positive TRAb. Making the TCR library involved RNA that had been extracted from PBMCs. The specimen comprised peripheral blood mononuclear cells (PBMCs), sampled when the disease was refractory, from a patient treated with antithyroid drugs. The source is a woman between 35 and 50 years old with Graves disease.

The chain combines TRBV7-9 with TRBJ2-7, with 8 positions matching TRBD1. CDR1 and CDR2 (germline): SEHNR, FQNEAQ (reference sequence). The CDR3 contains 12 residues. J gave up 12 bases and V 5 bases, and 9 bases lay outside the gene matches. The CDR3 reads CASSHRDRKLYF. The DNA for the CDR3 is TGTGCCAGCAGCCACCGGGACAGGAAACTGTACTTC.

This clonotype occurred a few times. This chain uses TRBV13 with TRBJ2-7; tentatively, D is TRBD1 (6 bases). CDR1 and CDR2 from the germline V gene are PRHDT and FYEKMQ (reference sequence). With 6 bases removed from V and 6 bases from J, the gap between germline ends came to 9 bases. This CDR3 comprises 11 residues. This chain's CDR3 is CASRKGGEQYF. CDR3 nucleotide sequence: TGTGCCAGCAGGAAAGGGGGCGAGCAGTACTTC.

This rearrangement joins TRBV5-1 to TRBJ2-6, with a possible D match to TRBD1 (5 bases). The length of the CDR3 is 14 residues. The ends were cut back, 2 bases at V and 13 bases at J, with 16 bases in the middle. CDR1 and CDR2 from the germline V gene are SGHRS and YFSETQ. The CDR3 nucleotides are TGCGCCAGCAGCTTAGACGGCCTAGGGGAAGTCCTGACTTTC. Translating it yields CASSLDGLGEVLTF. Filled out from reference TRBV5-1 and TRBJ2-6, the complete variable domain reads KAGVTQTPRYLIKTRGQQVTLSCSPISGHRSVSWYQQTPGQGLQFLFEYFSETQRNKGNFPGRFSGRQFSNSRSEMNVSTLELGDSALYLCASSLDGLGEVLTFGAGSRLTVL.

This clonotype has just a few counts. This rearrangement joins TRBV6-1 to TRBJ2-7; TRBD1 might be the D (5 bases). With 7 bases removed from V and 3 bases from J, the gap between germline ends came to 19 bases. Germline CDR1 and CDR2: MNHNS and SASEGT. This CDR3 region has 15 residues. In DNA form, the CDR3 reads TGTGCCAGCAAAAAAACGATCGACAGTAACTACGAGCAGTACTTC. It translates to CASKKTIDSNYEQYF.

This clonotype showed up many times. DNA of the CDR3: TGTGCCAGCAGTACCGGGACAGGACGGTTTGCGGGAGGATACGAGCAGTACTTC. It specifies CASSTGTGRFAGGYEQYF. V gene TRBV28 combines with J gene TRBJ2-7; D might be TRBD1 or TRBD2, each matching 8 bases. In germline, CDR1 is MDHEN, CDR2 SYDVKM. Trimming pared 5 bases from V and 4 bases from J, leaving 27 bases between. This CDR3 has 18 residues.

This clonotype was detected only a few times. This chain joins TRBV19 and TRBJ2-5; 7 positions match TRBD2. Germline lookup yields CDR1 LNHDA and CDR2 SQIVND (reference sequence). The CDR3 length is 15 residues. Trimming at V came to 7 bases and at J to 5 bases, leaving 13 bases not matched to a gene. CDR3 region: CASNLRGGPAETQYF. Written as DNA, the CDR3 is TGTGCCAGTAATTTGAGGGGAGGGCCCGCGGAGACCCAGTACTTC.

V gene TRBV10-3 combines with J gene TRBJ2-7; the match to TRBD1 covers 7 bases. The germline gives CDR1 ENHRY, CDR2 SYGVKD. The junction had 3 bases not matched to a gene; V was cut back by 5 bases and J by 2 bases. This CDR3 region has 13 residues. The CDR3 DNA is TGTGCCATCAGTAAGGGACAGACCTACGAGCAGTACTTC. Its protein product is CAISKGQTYEQYF.

The rearrangement joins TRBV30 to TRBJ2-7, with D perhaps matching TRBD2 (6 bases). Deletions cut 4 bases from V and 3 bases from J, with 10 bases between. In germline, CDR1 is GTSNPN, CDR2 SVGIG (reference sequence). The CDR3 is made up of 12 amino acids. CDR3 sequence: CAWKAGNYEQYF. CDR3 nucleotides: TGTGCCTGGAAGGCGGGAAACTACGAGCAGTACTTC. The full variable domain, completed using reference TRBV30 and TRBJ2-7, is SQTIHQWPATLVQPVGSPLSLECTVEGTSNPNLYWYRQAAGRGLQLLFYSVGIGQISSEVPQNLSASRPQDRQFILSSKKLLLSDSGFYLCAWKAGNYEQYFGPGTRLTVT.

Many counts were recorded for this clonotype. A much bigger clone sits one base away, suggesting this may be a read error. This sequence joins TRBV2 and TRBJ2-5, with D possibly matching TRBD1 (6 bases). The CDR3 runs to 12 residues. Deletions cut 4 bases from V and 3 bases from J, with 6 bases between. Germline CDR1 is SNHLY and CDR2 is FYNNEI. DNA of the CDR3: TGTGCCAGCAGTGGACAGGAAGAGACCCAGTACTTC. It yields the protein CASSGQEETQYF.

Ten or more counts support this clonotype. This rearrangement joins TRBV6-1 to TRBJ2-7, with D perhaps matching TRBD1 or TRBD2 (5 bases each). Germline values: CDR1 MNHNS, CDR2 SASEGT. The CDR3 runs 18 residues. Trimming took 4 bases from V and 2 from J, leaving 24 bases between them. CDR3 bases: TGTGCCAGCAGTGGATGGCTTGGGGTGAACCGGGACCCCTACGAGCAGTACTTC. Its translation is CASSGWLGVNRDPYEQYF.

This clonotype showed up many times. The rearrangement links TRBV2 to TRBJ2-7; 10 nucleotides line up with TRBD2. Germline V gene lookup returns CDR1 SNHLY and CDR2 FYNNEI. This CDR3 has 14 residues. V lost 5 bases to trimming and J lost 3 bases; unmatched junction nucleotides: 4. CDR3 residues: CASSSTSGYYEQYF. The CDR3 DNA reads as TGTGCCAGCAGTTCGACTAGCGGGTACTACGAGCAGTACTTC. Full variable domain (rest looked up from reference TRBV2 and TRBJ2-7): EPEVTQTPSHQVTQMGQEVILRCVPISNHLYFYWYRQILGQKVEFLVSFYNNEISEKSEIFDDQFSVERPDGSNFTLKIRSTKLEDSAMYFCASSSTSGYYEQYFGPGTRLTVT.

The V and J genes are TRBV25-1 and TRBJ2-7; TRBD1 aligns across 7 bases. This CDR3 is 14 amino acids long. The ends lost 2 bases at V and 4 bases at J; junction bases unmatched: 5. CDR1 and CDR2 from the germline V gene are MGHDK and SYGVNS. CDR3 in amino acids: CASSEIQGQYEQYF. DNA for the CDR3: TGTGCCAGCAGTGAAATACAGGGGCAGTACGAGCAGTACTTC.

This chain uses TRBV10-3 with TRBJ2-3, with TRBD2 matching over 8 bases. This CDR3 region has 16 residues. Germline trimming cut 6 bases from V and 3 bases from J; bases unmatched to any gene: 11. Germline V gene sequence: CDR1 ENHRY, CDR2 SYGVKD. CDR3 sequence reads: CAIRISAGAHTDTQYF. CDR3 nucleotide sequence: TGTGCCATCAGGATTTCAGCGGGAGCACATACAGATACGCAGTATTTT.

This clonotype was observed many times. The V and J genes are TRBV2 and TRBJ2-2, with unresolved D. V lost 5 bases and J 5 bases, leaving 9 bases between the germline ends. Germline V gene lookup returns CDR1 SNHLY and CDR2 FYNNEI. The CDR3 covers 13 residues. CDR3 residues: CASSTLGTGELFF. CDR3 nucleotides: TGTGCCAGCAGTACCCTCGGGACCGGGGAGCTGTTTTTT.

There are many counts of this clonotype. The chain has TRBV20-1 and TRBJ2-7; 8 positions agree with TRBD1. The V and J ends lost 5 bases and 2 bases, in that order; junction bases with no gene match: 8. This CDR3 has 14 residues. The germline CDR1 and CDR2 sequences are DFQATT and SNEGSKA (reference sequence). This CDR3 reads CSALTTGDPYEQYF. The CDR3 DNA reads as TGCAGTGCTCTCACGACAGGGGACCCCTACGAGCAGTACTTC.

The rearrangement uses TRBV20-1 and TRBJ1-1; D is unresolved. Trimming took off 1 base at V and 1 base at J, with 10 bases between the two ends. The V gene's germline CDR1 is DFQATT and CDR2 SNEGSKA (reference sequence). The length of the CDR3 is 14 residues. The CDR3 here is CSARVSSQNTEAFF. The CDR3 bases are TGCAGTGCTAGAGTCTCTTCACAGAACACTGAAGCTTTCTTT.

This clonotype appeared many times. J is TRBJ2-5 and V is TRBV7-8; 11 nucleotides match TRBD2. V dropped 3 bases and J dropped 2; count of bases not matched to a gene: 5. Per germline, CDR1 SGHVS and CDR2 FQNEAQ. The length of the CDR3 is 16 residues. Here the CDR3 reads CASSFALAGGQETQYF. The CDR3 DNA reads as TGTGCCAGCAGCTTTGCTCTAGCGGGAGGTCAAGAGACCCAGTACTTC.

Ten or more counts support this clonotype. The J gene is TRBJ2-7, the V gene TRBV28; no clear D. Germline-derived CDR1 and CDR2 are MDHEN and SYDVKM. V was cut by 5 bases and J by 0 bases, with 8 bases left in between. The CDR3 consists of 13 residues. CDR3 region: CASSVGSSYEQYF. As DNA, the CDR3 is TGTGCCAGCAGTGTTGGAAGCTCCTACGAGCAGTACTTC.

The V and J genes are TRBV5-6 and TRBJ1-6; TRBD1 agrees at 10 bases. Germline values: CDR1 SGHDT, CDR2 YYEEEE. After removal of 4 bases from V and 8 bases from J, the junction contained 6 bases not matched to a gene. CDR3 length: 15 residues. The CDR3 DNA follows: TGTGCCAGCAGCATTTCCGGGACAGGGGATTCACCCCTCCACTTT. This gives the protein CASSISGTGDSPLHF.

This clonotype occurred once. In DNA form, the CDR3 reads TGCAGTGCCGTGAAGGGGGAAGCTTTCTTT. Translated, it gives CSAVKGEAFF. This rearrangement joins TRBV20-1 to TRBJ1-1; maybe TRBD1 (5 bases). V gave up 6 bases and J gave up 8 bases, with 10 bases separating them. CDR1 is DFQATT and CDR2 is SNEGSKA in the germline V gene (reference sequence). The CDR3 runs to 10 residues.

This clonotype has at least ten counts. V and J are TRBV6-1 and TRBJ1-5, with 10 bases matching TRBD1. Germline V gives CDR1 MNHNS, CDR2 SASEGT. The J segment lost 2 bases and the V segment lost 6 bases, leaving 4 bases of the junction unmatched. The CDR3 runs 15 residues. This CDR3 is CASRTGQGGNQPQHF. CDR3 in DNA: TGTGCCAGCAGAACAGGACAGGGGGGCAATCAGCCCCAGCATTTT.

This clonotype was seen ten or more times. This chain links TRBV27 with TRBJ2-7; 13 bases are shared with TRBD2. The V gene's germline CDR1 is MNHEY and CDR2 SMNVEV (reference sequence). The ends lost 6 bases at V and 6 bases at J; junction bases unmatched: 5. The CDR3 runs 14 residues. CDR3 sequence: CASSRTSGSREQYF. DNA for the CDR3: TGTGCCAGCAGCAGGACTAGCGGGAGCCGCGAGCAGTACTTC.

The chain uses TRBV29-1 and TRBJ2-7; 7 positions agree with TRBD1. CDR3 length: 12 amino acids. The germline gives CDR1 SQVTM, CDR2 ANQGSEA. V shed 7 bases, J shed 2 bases, and the junction held 5 bases outside the gene matches. The CDR3 protein is CSGGTAAYEQYF. CDR3 DNA: TGCAGCGGGGGGACAGCAGCCTACGAGCAGTACTTC.

This clonotype was seen repeatedly, ten times or more. The CDR3 bases are TGCAGTGCTAGAGATTGGGTTCCGCTAGCCAAAAACATTCAGTACTTC. Its protein product is CSARDWVPLAKNIQYF. V usage is TRBV20-1 and J usage is TRBJ2-4; no clear D. Trimming shortened V by 0 bases and J by 0 bases, and 12 bases separated the two germline ends. The CDR3 has 16 amino acids. The germline V gene has CDR1 DFQATT and CDR2 SNEGSKA (reference sequence).

V and J are TRBV5-1 and TRBJ1-6, with D possibly matching TRBD1 (5 bases). The length of the CDR3 is 16 residues. Germline loops: CDR1 SGHRS, CDR2 YFSETQ. The ends were cut back, 0 bases at V and 5 bases at J, with 12 bases in the middle. The CDR3 DNA reads TGCGCCAGCAGCTTGGGGTCCGGGACGAATAATTCACCCCTCCACTTT. Its protein product is CASSLGSGTNNSPLHF.

The gene calls are TRBV20-1 and TRBJ2-5, with D possibly being TRBD2 (6 bases). Germline V gene sequence: CDR1 DFQATT, CDR2 SNEGSKA (reference sequence). The CDR3 is 13 amino acids. The CDR3 bases are TGCGGACTATCGGCGGCTTCTCAAGAGACCCAGTACTTC. Amino acid sequence: CGLSAASQETQYF.

Ten or more counts support this clonotype. The chain employs TRBV6-5 and TRBJ2-2, with TRBD2 identical over 8 bases. V dropped 2 bases and J dropped 6; count of bases not matched to a gene: 5. CDR1 MNHEY and CDR2 SVGAGI come from the germline V gene. The CDR3 is 15 residues long. Written as DNA, the CDR3 is TGTGCCAGCAGTTACCCAGCGGGAGTCCCCGGGGAGCTGTTTTTT. Protein sequence: CASSYPAGVPGELFF.

The chain carries TRBV20-1 and TRBJ2-7; tentatively, D is TRBD1 or TRBD2 (6 bases each). Germline V lookup: CDR1 DFQATT, CDR2 SNEGSKA (reference sequence). Trimming left V 2 bases short and J 7 bases short, with 12 bases between. The CDR3 has 12 residues. The CDR3 sequence: CSARKGGTEQYF. CDR3 sequence (DNA): TGCAGTGCTAGAAAAGGGGGGACTGAGCAGTACTTC.

This clonotype was found many times. The V call is TRBV2, the J call TRBJ2-5, with 8 bases identical to TRBD1. V was clipped by 9 bases and J by 4 bases; unmatched bases: 7. The CDR3 is made up of 13 amino acids. Germline V lookup: CDR1 SNHLY, CDR2 FYNNEI. The CDR3 DNA sequence: TGTGCCAGTAGACAGGGGTCGGGAGAGACCCAGTACTTC. Translating gives CASRQGSGETQYF.

This clonotype was counted at least ten times. The V call is TRBV20-1, the J call TRBJ1-6, with D unclear. V was shortened by 6 bases and J by 6 bases, with 15 bases between the two germline ends. This CDR3 has 14 amino acids. Germline V gene lookup returns CDR1 DFQATT and CDR2 SNEGSKA (reference sequence). CDR3 bases: TGCAGTGCCGAGCCGAGACTGGGTAATTCACCCCTCCACTTT. As protein: CSAEPRLGNSPLHF.

This clonotype came up many times. The chain recombines TRBV5-6 with TRBJ1-4; D is undetermined. The V and J ends lost 1 base and 7 bases respectively, with 8 bases between them. This CDR3 region has 13 residues. Germline loops: CDR1 SGHDT, CDR2 YYEEEE. The CDR3 DNA reads TGTGCCAGCAGCTTGCAATGGGGTGAAAAACTGTTTTTT. It translates to CASSLQWGEKLFF.